The rows below give T cell receptor beta chains drawn from one sample of a study of Graves' ophthalmopathy and Graves' hyperthyroidism. TCRdb ran MiXCR on the multiplex PCR reads and lists one entry per CDR3 protein. Here the sample spans about 590,000 distinct CDR3 sequences, approximately 35% being singletons. The sequencing sample was made of peripheral blood or thyroid tissue (not recorded which). The receptors originated from an adult man with Graves' hyperthyroidism. Both conserved end residues are part of each CDR3. The D gene is left open where the match is weak. The size field is filled for only some rows; it gives once, few, many or a size class.

TRBJ1-2,many,TRBV19,TRBD1,14,TGTGCCAGTAGTTTCGAAACAGGGGGCCATGGCTACACCTTC,CASSFETGGHGYTF
TRBJ1-6,few,TRBV7-8,TRBD1,15,TGCGCCAGCAGCCCGACAGGGAATTCTGATTCACCCCTCCACTTT,CASSPTGNSDSPLHF
TRBJ1-2,NA,TRBV25-1,NA,14,TGTGCCAGCAGTGAAGGGCGGGACAACTCTGGAAACACCTTC,CASSEGRDNSGNTF
TRBJ2-1,NA,TRBV7-6,NA,16,TGTGCCAGCAGCTTAGTGTCTAGCGAAGAGGCGGATGAGCAGTTCTTC,CASSLVSSEEADEQFF
TRBJ1-6,NA,TRBV7-8,NA,16,TGTGCCGGCAGCTTGGCGGGTGGGGGCGTTAACTCACCCCTCCACTTT,CAGSLAGGGVNSPLHF
TRBJ1-5,few,TRBV3-1,TRBD1,17,TGTGCCAGCAGCCAAGCCCGACAGGGGGAAGGGGAACAGCCCCAGCATTTT,CASSQARQGEGEQPQHF
TRBJ2-5,few,TRBV7-2,NA,16,TGTGCCAGCAACCCGGCAGTAAATACGTACCAAGAGACCCAGTACTTC,CASNPAVNTYQETQYF
TRBJ1-1,NA,TRBV5-1,TRBD1,17,TGCGCCAGCAGCTCGCGGGGGGACAGACCTCCGGGGACTGAAGCTTTCTTT,CASSSRGDRPPGTEAFF
TRBJ1-5,NA,TRBV6-1,NA,19,TGTGCCAGCAGGAAGAACCGGGACCTTCCTCCTGGGAACAATCAGCCCCAGCATTTT,CASRKNRDLPPGNNQPQHF
TRBJ2-6,NA,TRBV7-9,TRBD1,20,TGTGCCAGCAGCTTCCGGGACAGGGGGGACAGACTCTCTGGGGCCAACGTCCTGACTTTC,CASSFRDRGDRLSGANVLTF
TRBJ2-7,many,TRBV4-1,TRBD2,16,TGCGCCAGCAGCCCCTCTAGCGGATCCGGCAGATACGAGCAGTACTTC,CASSPSSGSGRYEQYF
TRBJ1-2,NA,TRBV7-2,NA,14,TGTGCCAGCAGCTTAGAGACAGTTAACTATGGCTACACCTTC,CASSLETVNYGYTF
TRBJ1-4,few,TRBV10-3,NA,13,TGTGCCAGCCGCTCGGAAGGATTCGAAAAACTGTTTTTT,CASRSEGFEKLFF
TRBJ1-1,NA,TRBV20-1,NA,12,TGCAGTGCTAGAGAGGCAGGACGGGAAGCTTTCTTT,CSAREAGREAFF
TRBJ1-1,NA,TRBV10-3,TRBD1,16,TGTGCCATCAGTGAGTTCGGACAGGGGGGTGACACTGAAGCTTTCTTT,CAISEFGQGGDTEAFF
TRBJ2-5,many,TRBV20-1,TRBD1,16,TGCAGTGCTAGAGCCTTTTGGGACAGGGGGAGAGAGACCCAGTACTTC,CSARAFWDRGRETQYF
TRBJ2-3,NA,TRBV10-1,NA,15,TGCGCCAGCAGTGCTAGGGCTACAAACACAGATACGCAGTATTTT,CASSARATNTDTQYF
TRBJ2-7,NA,TRBV29-1,NA,12,TGCAGCTTAGTGGCAGCCAGCCACGAGCAGTACTTC,CSLVAASHEQYF
TRBJ2-3,NA,TRBV29-1,NA,13,TGCAGCGTTTTGATTGGGAGCACAGATACGCAGTATTTT,CSVLIGSTDTQYF
TRBJ2-7,many,TRBV9,NA,18,TGTGCCAGCAGCGTAGGACCTCCGACAGGCGCCCACTCCTACGAGCAGTACTTC,CASSVGPPTGAHSYEQYF
TRBJ1-2,many,TRBV7-9,NA,14,TGTGCCAGCAGCAGGGAAAGGAGTGGCTATGGCTACACCTTC,CASSRERSGYGYTF
TRBJ2-1,few,TRBV7-8,TRBD2,16,TGTGCCAGCAGCTTAGCGTTCGCTAGCGGGAGGAATGAGCAGTTCTTC,CASSLAFASGRNEQFF
TRBJ2-5,once,TRBV10-3,TRBD1,17,TGTGCCAGCAGTTCCTCCGACAGGGGTGCTGGGTGGGAGACCCAGTACTTC,CASSSSDRGAGWETQYF
TRBJ2-7,NA,TRBV7-9,NA,15,TGCGCCAGCAGCCTCACAGCGGGTATGAGCTACGAGCAGTACTTC,CASSLTAGMSYEQYF
TRBJ1-5,NA,TRBV3-1,TRBD1,16,TGTGCCAGCAGCCCCGCGACAGGGGGTGGCAATCAGCCCCAGCATTTT,CASSPATGGGNQPQHF
TRBJ1-1,few,TRBV30,NA,14,TGTGCCTGGAACGCGGACAGCACGAACACTGAAGCTTTCTTT,CAWNADSTNTEAFF
TRBJ2-7,NA,TRBV5-1,TRBD2,16,TGCGCCAGCAGCTCAAGACTAGCGACCACCTCCTACGAGCAGTACTTC,CASSSRLATTSYEQYF
TRBJ2-7,NA,TRBV29-1,NA,12,TGCAGCGCCCAACAGGGGGGGTTGGAGCAGTACTTC,CSAQQGGLEQYF
TRBJ1-3,few,TRBV12-3/TRBV12-4,NA,16,TGTGCCAGCAGTCCTCCGCGGGGCTTCTCTGGAAACACCATATATTTT,CASSPPRGFSGNTIYF
TRBJ1-4,NA,TRBV20-1,TRBD1,13,TGCAGTGCTAAAACGACAGGGGCTGAAAAACTGTTTTTT,CSAKTTGAEKLFF
TRBJ1-5,many,TRBV20-1,NA,15,TGCAGTGCCACGGGGCAAGGGATAGGGGCTCAGCCCCAGCATTTT,CSATGQGIGAQPQHF
TRBJ2-7,NA,TRBV27,TRBD1,14,TGTGCCAGCAGTTTATCGGCAGGGGGCCACGAGCAGTACTTC,CASSLSAGGHEQYF
TRBJ1-1,many,TRBV7-9,TRBD1,14,TGTGCCAGCAGCTTAGCCTTCGGACAGGATGAAGCTTTCTTT,CASSLAFGQDEAFF
TRBJ2-7,NA,TRBV20-1,TRBD1,13,TGCAGTGCGCGGACAGGGGAACGAAACGAGCAGTACTTC,CSARTGERNEQYF
TRBJ2-5,once,TRBV2,NA,11,TGTGCCAGCAGGCACCAAGAGACCCAGTACTTC,CASRHQETQYF
TRBJ1-1,NA,TRBV2,NA,13,TGTGCCAGCAGTTTAGGAATAAACACTGAAGCTTCCTTT,CASSLGINTEASF
TRBJ2-1,NA,TRBV24-1,TRBD1,16,TGTGCCACCAGTGACACCCGGGACAGGGGAGGTGATGAGCAGTTCTTC,CATSDTRDRGGDEQFF
TRBJ2-2,NA,TRBV12-3/TRBV12-4,NA,14,TGTGCCAGCAGCCGAGGGGGCGGGGCCGGGGAGCTGTTTTTT,CASSRGGGAGELFF
TRBJ2-3,few,TRBV2,NA,12,TGTGCCAGCAGGGGACGCACAGATACGCAGTATTTT,CASRGRTDTQYF
TRBJ2-7,NA,TRBV18,TRBD2,15,TGTGCCAGCTCACCAGAACTAGCGGGTCTCTACGAGCAGTACTTC,CASSPELAGLYEQYF
TRBJ2-7,NA,TRBV7-9,NA,14,TGTGCCAGCAGTTTTCAGTCGAGCTCCTACGAGCAGTACTTC,CASSFQSSSYEQYF
TRBJ2-7,many,TRBV11-3,TRBD2,14,TGTGCCAGCAGCAGACTAGCGGGAGGGCACGAGCAGTACTTC,CASSRLAGGHEQYF
TRBJ2-1,NA,TRBV29-1,NA,11,TGCAGCGTTGACGACAACAATGAGCAGTTCTTC,CSVDDNNEQFF
TRBJ1-1,NA,TRBV30,TRBD1,13,TGTGCCTGGAGTGGGGAACAGGGGGGGGAAGCTTTCTTT,CAWSGEQGGEAFF
TRBJ2-2,NA,TRBV7-2,TRBD1,19,TGTGCCAGCAGCTTAGGGTTCCGGGACAGGGGCGTTCTAACCGGGGAGCTGTTTTTT,CASSLGFRDRGVLTGELFF